The clone carrying this T cell receptor beta chain was detected ten times or more. This sample stems from a study of low-dose radiotherapy and immunotherapy resistance in tumors. As for the study in general: Doses delivered to Cohort 2 were 1 Gy per fraction every two weeks, amounting to 13 Gy over 26 weeks. The treatment that patients received was intravenous nivolumab 240 mg every two weeks plus ipilimumab 1 mg/kg every six weeks.

TRAV- and TRBV-specific primers primed first-strand cDNA, covering alpha and beta chains. The PCR that amplified TCRs ran for approximately 20 cycles, relying on a constant-region primer and a V-primer adapter. mRNA, after isolation, was amplified by in vitro transcription. In TCRdb, the reads were re-called with MiXCR into one record per CDR3 protein. The table includes 100,000 or so distinct CDR3 sequences, roughly a tenth detected once. Time point defined: before trial treatment. In the RACIN dose-escalation trial, donors got nivolumab plus ipilimumab with aspirin, cyclophosphamide and radiotherapy. Per the germline V gene, CDR1 is ENHRY and CDR2 is SYGVKD. Trimming took off 2 bases at V and 2 bases at J, with 15 bases between the two ends. The CDR3 totals 16 residues.

Material: PBMCs, obtained before treatment. The TCR sequence derives from a male donor with prostate cancer. The chain has TRBV10-3 and TRBJ1-2, with D maybe TRBD1 (5 bases). In DNA form, the CDR3 reads TGTGCCATCAGTGAGAGTAGACAGATGGAGAACTATGGCTACACCTTC. Translating gives CAISESRQMENYGYTF.